This T cell receptor beta chain was sequenced during a study of blood T cell repertoires in COVID-19. The V and J ends lost 4 bases and 5 bases respectively, with 20 bases between them. The CDR3 is made up of 16 amino acids. CDR1 and CDR2 (germline): MGHRA, YSYEKL. Data came from immunoSEQ multiplex PCR; TCRdb stores just in-frame clones and leaves some out. The sample has approximately 240,000 clones, 84% seen once. This clonotype was obtained from a woman aged 60-70 years who had recovered from COVID-19. V gene TRBV4-1 combines with J gene TRBJ2-5, with D possibly matching TRBD1 (7 bases). Sequenced material: peripheral blood. The CDR3 is CASSPRDSGGSETQYF. CDR3 nucleotides: TGCGCCAGCAGCCCGCGGGACAGTGGGGGATCGGAGACCCAGTACTTC.